The rows below give T cell receptor beta chains drawn from one sample of a study of glioma-infiltrating T cells after dendritic cell vaccination. Generated by immunoSEQ multiplex PCR, the TCRdb table keeps only in-frame clones and is missing some. The table shows roughly 98,000 clones, with more than 75% occurring only once. Material: blood, obtained before dendritic cell vaccination. These TCRs come from a human donor with glioblastoma. The CDR3 runs from the conserved cysteine through the conserved F or W. Fields, in order: D gene, J gene, V gene, CDR3 protein, CDR3 DNA. The D gene is left open where the match is weak.

- | TRBJ2-5 | TRBV5-4 | CASSLARGQETQYF | TGTGCCAGCAGCTTGGCTCGCGGTCAAGAGACCCAGTACTTC
TRBD2 | TRBJ2-1 | TRBV11-2 | CASSGLAGYNEQFF | TGTGCCAGCAGTGGACTAGCGGGGTACAATGAGCAGTTCTTC
TRBD1 | TRBJ2-7 | TRBV6-6 | CASAQQGVFDEQYF | TGTGCCAGCGCGCAACAGGGGGTGTTTGACGAGCAGTACTTC
TRBD1 | TRBJ2-3 | TRBV27 | CASGPPGQGFTDTQYF | TGTGCCAGCGGGCCCCCGGGACAGGGTTTCACAGATACGCAGTATTTT
- | TRBJ1-2 | TRBV5-4 | CASRPEGFTYGYTF | TGTGCCAGCAGACCGGAGGGCTTCACCTATGGCTACACCTTC
TRBD1 | TRBJ1-1 | TRBV7-6 | CASSLPQGGLNTEAFF | TGTGCCAGCAGCTTACCACAGGGGGGCCTGAACACTGAAGCTTTCTTT
- | TRBJ1-1 | TRBV4-1 | CASSQGFSGNTEAFF | TGCGCCAGCAGCCAAGGGTTCTCGGGGAACACTGAAGCTTTCTTT
- | TRBJ1-1 | TRBV7-2 | CASSTGFVNTEAFF | TGTGCCAGCAGCACAGGGTTTGTGAACACTGAAGCTTTCTTT
- | TRBJ1-2 | TRBV5-8 | CASSLNPQGRRDGYTF | TGTGCCAGCAGCTTGAACCCACAGGGTAGACGCGATGGCTACACCTTC
- | TRBJ1-5 | TRBV5-5 | CASSPGTNSNQPQHF | TGTGCCAGCAGCCCCGGGACAAATAGCAATCAGCCCCAGCATTTT